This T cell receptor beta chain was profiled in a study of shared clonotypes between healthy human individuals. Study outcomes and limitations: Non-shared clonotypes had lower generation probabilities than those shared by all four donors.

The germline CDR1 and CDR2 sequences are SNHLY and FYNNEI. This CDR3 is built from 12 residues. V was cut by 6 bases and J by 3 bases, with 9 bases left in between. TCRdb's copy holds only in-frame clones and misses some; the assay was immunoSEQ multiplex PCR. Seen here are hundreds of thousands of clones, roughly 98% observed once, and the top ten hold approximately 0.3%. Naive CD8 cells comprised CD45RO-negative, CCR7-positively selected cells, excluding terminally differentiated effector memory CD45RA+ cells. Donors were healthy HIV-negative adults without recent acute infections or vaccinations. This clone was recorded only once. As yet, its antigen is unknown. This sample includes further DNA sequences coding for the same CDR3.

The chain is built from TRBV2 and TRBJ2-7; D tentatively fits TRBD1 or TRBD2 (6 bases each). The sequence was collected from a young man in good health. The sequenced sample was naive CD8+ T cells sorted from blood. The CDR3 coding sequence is TGTGCCAGCAGGGGGGGACACTACGAGCAGTACTTC. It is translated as CASRGGHYEQYF.